This is a list of T cell receptor beta chains from one sample in a study of blood T cells in healthy people across ages. Using its own MiXCR run on the 5' RACE reads, TCRdb lists one record per CDR3 protein. This sample yields roughly 700,000 distinct CDR3 sequences, of which about 34% are seen a single time; less than 20% belongs to the top ten. The sequencing sample was made of blood. The receptors shown here come from a woman aged 80 or over in good health. The CDR3 runs from the conserved cysteine through the conserved F or W. The D gene is left open where the match is weak. Only part of the rows carry a size: once, few, many, or a class if the clone is expanded.

J gene | V gene | D gene | clone size | CDR3 DNA | CDR3 protein
TRBJ2-7 | TRBV19 | - | - | TGTGCCAGTAGTATTACAGGGCCCTACGAGCAGTACTTC | CASSITGPYEQYF
TRBJ2-2 | TRBV7-7 | - | - | TGTGCTAGTGGGGTTCTGAACACCGGGGAGCGGTTTTTT | CASGVLNTGERFF
TRBJ1-2 | TRBV20-1 | - | - | TGCAGTGCTAGAGCCTCGACTTATAACTATGGCTACACCTTC | CSARASTYNYGYTF
TRBJ1-2 | TRBV30 | - | many | TGTGCCTGGAGTGTACGATGGCAGTCCGGCTATGGCTACACCTTC | CAWSVRWQSGYGYTF
TRBJ1-6 | TRBV19 | - | - | TGTGCCAGTAATTTGGTGGGTTCACCCCTCCACTTT | CASNLVGSPLHF
TRBJ2-7 | TRBV12-3/TRBV12-4 | TRBD2 | - | TGTGCCAGCAAAAGGACTAGCGGGAGTCCATACGAGCAGTACTTC | CASKRTSGSPYEQYF
TRBJ2-4 | TRBV10-3 | TRBD1 | - | TGTGCCACGGGACAGGGGGAAGGAAACATTCAGTACTTC | CATGQGEGNIQYF
TRBJ2-3 | TRBV12-5 | - | many | TGTGCTAGTGGTCCAGCAGGGCAGGGCACAGATACGCAGTATTTT | CASGPAGQGTDTQYF
TRBJ1-2 | TRBV11-2 | - | - | TGTGCCAGCAGCTTAGATCGGGCGGATGGTGGCTACACCTTC | CASSLDRADGGYTF
TRBJ2-3 | TRBV7-6 | - | many | TGTGCCAGCAGCTTAATCCGGAGGGGCACAGATACGCAGTATTTT | CASSLIRRGTDTQYF
TRBJ2-7 | TRBV12-3/TRBV12-4 | - | - | TGTGCCAGCAGGTTTGACGACTCCTGCGAGCAGTACTTC | CASRFDDSCEQYF
TRBJ1-2 | TRBV5-5 | - | many | TGTGCCAGCAGCTTACGGGGAAACTATGGCTACACCTTC | CASSLRGNYGYTF
TRBJ2-3 | TRBV27 | - | many | TGTGCCAGCAGTTTATATCCCCCCCCGCAGTATTTT | CASSLYPPPQYF
TRBJ1-2 | TRBV30 | TRBD1 | few | TGTGCCTTGGGACAGGGCTATGGCTACACCTTC | CALGQGYGYTF
TRBJ2-2 | TRBV30 | - | few | TGTGCCTGGAGTCTACATCGAACCGGGGAGCTGTTTTTT | CAWSLHRTGELFF
TRBJ2-7 | TRBV30 | - | - | TGTGCCTGGAGTGCTCTCGACTACGAGCAGTACTTC | CAWSALDYEQYF
TRBJ2-6 | TRBV7-9 | - | - | TGTGCCAGCAGTACTGGCTCTGGGGCCAACGTCCTGACTTTC | CASSTGSGANVLTF
TRBJ2-1 | TRBV4-2 | TRBD2 | many | TGTGCCAGCAGCCAAGCAAGGACTAGCGGGAATGAGCAGTTCTTC | CASSQARTSGNEQFF
TRBJ2-3 | TRBV28 | - | many | TGTGCCAGCAGGAAGACCCTGGACACAGATACGCAGTATTTT | CASRKTLDTDTQYF
TRBJ2-6 | TRBV3-1 | - | many | TGTGCCAGCAGCCCCTTCTCTGGGGCCAACGTCCTGACTTTC | CASSPFSGANVLTF
TRBJ2-7 | TRBV30 | - | - | TGTGCCTGGAGTGTACTAGGGGAGCAGTACTTC | CAWSVLGEQYF
TRBJ2-1 | TRBV20-1 | - | many | TGCAGTGCCCGGGAGTGGGCATTCGGCAATGAGCAGTTCTTC | CSAREWAFGNEQFF